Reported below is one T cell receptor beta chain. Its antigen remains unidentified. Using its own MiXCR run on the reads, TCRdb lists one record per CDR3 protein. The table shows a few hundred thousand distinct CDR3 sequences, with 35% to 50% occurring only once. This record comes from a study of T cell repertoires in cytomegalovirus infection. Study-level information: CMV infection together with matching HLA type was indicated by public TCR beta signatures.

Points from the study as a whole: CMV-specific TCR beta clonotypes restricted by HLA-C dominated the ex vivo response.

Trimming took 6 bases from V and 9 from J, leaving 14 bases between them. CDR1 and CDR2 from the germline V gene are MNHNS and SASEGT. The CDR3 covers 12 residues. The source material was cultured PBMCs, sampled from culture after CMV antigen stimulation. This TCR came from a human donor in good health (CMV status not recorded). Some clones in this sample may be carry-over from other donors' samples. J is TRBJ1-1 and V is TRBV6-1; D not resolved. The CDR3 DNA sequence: TGTGCCAGCAGCACCGACACTGTTCAAGCTTTCTTT. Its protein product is CASSTDTVQAFF.